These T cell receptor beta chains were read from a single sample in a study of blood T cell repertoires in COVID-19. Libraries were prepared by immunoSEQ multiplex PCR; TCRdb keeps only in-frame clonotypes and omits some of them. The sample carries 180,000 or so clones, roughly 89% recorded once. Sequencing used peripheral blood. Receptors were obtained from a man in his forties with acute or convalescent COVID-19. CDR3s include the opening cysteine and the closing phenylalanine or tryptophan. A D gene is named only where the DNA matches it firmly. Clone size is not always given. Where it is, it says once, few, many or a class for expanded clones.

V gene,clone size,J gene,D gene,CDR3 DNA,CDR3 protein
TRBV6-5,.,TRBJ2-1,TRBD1,TGTGCCAGCAGTTTATTTGGGACAGGGGCCCACAATGAGCAGTTCTTC,CASSLFGTGAHNEQFF
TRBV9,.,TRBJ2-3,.,TGTGCCAGCAGCTCGCCGACAGACCACACAGATACGCAGTATTTT,CASSSPTDHTDTQYF
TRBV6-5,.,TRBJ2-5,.,TGTGCCAGCAGCTACGACAGAGGACAAGAGACCCAGTACTTC,CASSYDRGQETQYF
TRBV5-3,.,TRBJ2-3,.,TGTGCCAGAAGCTTGGGGCGGGAAGATACGCAGTATTTT,CARSLGREDTQYF
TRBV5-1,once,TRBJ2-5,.,TGCGCCAGCAGCTTCCTACAGGGTGGTTCCCAAGAGACCCAGTACTTC,CASSFLQGGSQETQYF
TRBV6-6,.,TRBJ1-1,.,TGTGCCAGCACGATTACAGCTGAAGCTTTCTTT,CASTITAEAFF
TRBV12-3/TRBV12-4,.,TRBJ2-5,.,TGTGCCAGCAGTCACCACTCCAAGACCCAGTACTTC,CASSHHSKTQYF
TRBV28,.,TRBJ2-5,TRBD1,TGTGCCAGCAGTTTTACAGGGGGCGCCTACCAAGAGACCCAGTACTTC,CASSFTGGAYQETQYF
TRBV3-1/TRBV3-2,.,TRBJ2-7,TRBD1,TGTGCCAGCAGCCCCGGGACAGGGGGCCGGAGCCCGTACTTC,CASSPGTGGRSPYF
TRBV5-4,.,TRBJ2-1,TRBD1,TGTGCCAGCAGCTTAATCCCCAGGACAGGGGATCGCGATGAGCAGTTCTTC,CASSLIPRTGDRDEQFF
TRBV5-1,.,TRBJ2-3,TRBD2,TGCGCCAGCAGTCTCAGCGGGGGGGTCACAGATACGCAGTATTTT,CASSLSGGVTDTQYF
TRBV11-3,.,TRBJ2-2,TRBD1,TGTGCCAGCAGTACAGGGGAAGGGATCACCGGGGAGCTGTTTTTT,CASSTGEGITGELFF
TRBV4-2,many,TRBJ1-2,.,TGTGCCAGCAGCCAAGAAAACTCTTCGCCAGGGTCGTGGTTTAGTGGCTACACCTTC,CASSQENSSPGSWFSGYTF
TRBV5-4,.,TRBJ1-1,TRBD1,TGTGCCAGCAGCTCCAGGGGGGACGGGAACACTGAAGCTTTCTTT,CASSSRGDGNTEAFF
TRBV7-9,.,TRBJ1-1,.,TGTGCCAGCAGCACCCAGGAGAACACTGAAGCTTTCTTT,CASSTQENTEAFF
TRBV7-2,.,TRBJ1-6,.,TGTGCCAGCAGCCAGGGACTGGACTCCTATAATTCACCCCTCCACTTT,CASSQGLDSYNSPLHF
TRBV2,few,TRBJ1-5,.,TGTGCCAGCCTTAGACAGCACAATCAGCCCCAGCATTTT,CASLRQHNQPQHF
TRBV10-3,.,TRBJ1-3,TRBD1,TGTGCCATCAGTGAGAGGGACAGTCCAGGAAACACCATATATTTT,CAISERDSPGNTIYF
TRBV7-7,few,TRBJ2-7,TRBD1,TGTGCTAGCAGCGAGGGACAGTCCTACGAGCAGTACTTC,CASSEGQSYEQYF
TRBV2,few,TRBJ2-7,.,TGTGCCAGCAGTGAGGTGACAGTAGAATTC,CASSEVTVEF
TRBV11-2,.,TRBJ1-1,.,TGTGCCAGCAGCTTAGAGCGGGTCTCTGAAGCTTTCTTT,CASSLERVSEAFF
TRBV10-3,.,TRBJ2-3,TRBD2,TGTGCCATCAGAACTAGCGGGGGCCACACAGATACGCAGTATTTT,CAIRTSGGHTDTQYF
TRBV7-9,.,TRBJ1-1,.,TGTGCCAGCAGCGTGCAGGGTCGAGCTTTCTTT,CASSVQGRAFF
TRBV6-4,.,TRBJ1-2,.,TGTGCCAGCAGTGACTCGAGGCAGACCCCCTATGGCTACACCTTC,CASSDSRQTPYGYTF
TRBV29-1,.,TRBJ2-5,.,TGCAGCGTGAGGGACACCGGGCCGACCCAGTACTTC,CSVRDTGPTQYF
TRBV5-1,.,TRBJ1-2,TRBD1,TGCGCCAGCAGCCCTGGACAGGGTAATGGCTACACCTTC,CASSPGQGNGYTF
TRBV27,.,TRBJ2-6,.,TGTGCCAGCAGTTTACTGGGGAGCTCTGGGGCCAACGTCCTGACTTTC,CASSLLGSSGANVLTF
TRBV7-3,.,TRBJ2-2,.,TGTGCCAGCGGCATCGCCGGGGAGCTGTTTTTT,CASGIAGELFF
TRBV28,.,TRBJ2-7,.,TGTGCCAGCAGTTTTAGCCCAAGCTCCTACGAGCAGTACTTC,CASSFSPSSYEQYF
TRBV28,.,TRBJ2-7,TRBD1,TGTGCCAGCAGTACCCCAGGCAGGGGGATCGAGCAGTACTTC,CASSTPGRGIEQYF